The 7 T cell receptor beta chains in this list originate from one sample, sequenced in a study of glioma-infiltrating T cells. Amplification of TCR alpha and beta CDR3 regions from RNA used iRepertoire nested multiplex PCR. TCRdb processed the multiplex PCR reads anew with MiXCR; each CDR3 protein has one entry. The table has 35,000 to 45,000 distinct CDR3 sequences, approximately 20% seen once; the top ten hold roughly 6%. Source material: glioma tissue, nonneoplastic brain tissue, or PBMCs (not recorded which). Every receptor here comes from a human donor with low-grade glioma or glioblastoma, undergoing nonglioma brain surgery, or in good health (not recorded which).

The chain uses TRBV5-6 and TRBJ2-7; 8 nucleotides align to TRBD1. V shed 5 bases and J 0 bases; nucleotides not matched to a gene: 13. Germline V gene data show CDR1 as SGHDT and CDR2 as YYEEEE. The CDR3 totals 17 residues. Here the CDR3 DNA reads TGTGCCAGCAGGTTGTTACCTGGACAGGGAGACTCCTACGAGCAGTACTTC. Translated: CASRLLPGQGDSYEQYF. Looking up the rest from reference TRBV5-6 and TRBJ2-7 gives the full variable domain: DAGVTQSPTHLIKTRGQQVTLRCSPKSGHDTVSWYQQALGQGPQFIFQYYEEEERQRGNFPDRFSGHQFPNYSSELNVNALLLGDSALYLCASRLLPGQGDSYEQYFGPGTRLTVT.

Concerning this clonotype: The conserved phenylalanine or tryptophan normally closing the CDR3 is absent here, so this likely arose from a read error. The chain carries TRBV12-3 or TRBV12-4 and TRBJ2-5; D is possibly TRBD1 (6 bases). Between the trimmed V and J ends, which lost 6 bases and 4 bases, there was a span of 15 bases. This CDR3 has 14 residues. For the CDR3, the DNA is TGTGCCAGCAGCCCCCGAGGCAGGGGAGAGACCCAGTACCTC. Amino acid sequence: CASSPRGRGETQYL.

On this clonotype: A much bigger clone sits one base away, suggesting this may be a read error. The CDR3 does not close with the conserved phenylalanine or tryptophan, likely indicating a read error. This chain joins TRBV19 and TRBJ1-6; D gene uncertain. V lost 8 bases, J lost 0 bases, and 8 bases lay in between. Germline CDR1 LNHDA, CDR2 SQIVND (reference sequence). The CDR3 covers 14 residues. Here the CDR3 DNA reads TGTGCCAGTTCCGGGAACTCCTATAATTCACCCCTCCACTTA. Translating it yields CASSGNSYNSPLHL.

The chain has TRBV28 and TRBJ2-5; 8 bases line up with TRBD1. V lost 8 bases, J lost 5 bases, and 10 bases stayed unmatched. In germline, CDR1 is MDHEN, CDR2 SYDVKM. This CDR3 has 14 amino acids. CDR3 nucleotide sequence: TGTGCCAGCGCCCCCGACAGGGGTCAGGAGACCCAGTACTTC. Its protein is CASAPDRGQETQYF.

This clonotype occurred many times. The gene calls are TRBV6-1 and TRBJ1-5; possible D gene TRBD1, 6 bases. The V gene's germline CDR1 is MNHNS and CDR2 SASEGT. The CDR3 consists of 15 residues. V lost 6 bases, J lost 1 base, and 13 bases lay in between. Here the CDR3 DNA reads TGTGCCAGCAGGAAGGGGGGAGGCAGCAATCAGCCCCAGCATTTT. Residues: CASRKGGGSNQPQHF.

This clonotype was counted many times. The chain recombines TRBV24-1 with TRBJ2-5; D is possibly TRBD2 (5 bases). Trimming removed 1 base at V and 0 bases at J, with 8 bases between. CDR1 KGHDR and CDR2 SFDVKD come from the germline V gene. This CDR3 is built from 15 residues. CDR3 DNA sequence: TGTGCCACCAGTGATTTATCGGGGAACCAAGAGACCCAGTACTTC. Residues: CATSDLSGNQETQYF.

This clonotype was observed at least ten times. The V gene is TRBV19, the J gene TRBJ1-2, with D perhaps matching TRBD1 (5 bases). Trimming shortened V by 1 base and J by 4 bases, and 7 bases separated the two germline ends. Germline assignment: CDR1 LNHDA and CDR2 SQIVND (reference sequence). The CDR3 consists of 13 residues. Written as DNA, the CDR3 is TGTGCCAGTAGTATAGGGGACGGCTATGGCTACACCTTC. Encoded protein: CASSIGDGYGYTF.